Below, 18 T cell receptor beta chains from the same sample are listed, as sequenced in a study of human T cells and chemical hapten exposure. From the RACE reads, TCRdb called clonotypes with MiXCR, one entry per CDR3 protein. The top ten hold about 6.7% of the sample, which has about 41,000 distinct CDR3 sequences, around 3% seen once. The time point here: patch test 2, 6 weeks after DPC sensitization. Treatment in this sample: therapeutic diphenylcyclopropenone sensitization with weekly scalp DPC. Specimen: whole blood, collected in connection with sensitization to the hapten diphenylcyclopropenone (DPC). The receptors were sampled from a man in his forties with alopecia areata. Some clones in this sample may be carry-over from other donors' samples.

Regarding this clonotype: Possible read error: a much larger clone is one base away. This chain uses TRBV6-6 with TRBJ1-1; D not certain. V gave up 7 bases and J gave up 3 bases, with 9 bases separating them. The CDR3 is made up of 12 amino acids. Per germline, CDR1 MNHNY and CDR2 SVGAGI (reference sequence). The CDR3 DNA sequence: TGTGCCAGCAACATCAGTGACACTGAAGCTTTCTTT. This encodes CASNISDTEAFF.

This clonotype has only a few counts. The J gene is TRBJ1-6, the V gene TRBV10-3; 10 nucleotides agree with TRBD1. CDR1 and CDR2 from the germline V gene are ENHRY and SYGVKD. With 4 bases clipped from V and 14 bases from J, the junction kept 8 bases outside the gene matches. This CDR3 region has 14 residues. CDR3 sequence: CAISAGTGEFTLHF. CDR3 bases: TGTGCCATCAGTGCCGGGACAGGGGAATTCACCCTCCACTTT.

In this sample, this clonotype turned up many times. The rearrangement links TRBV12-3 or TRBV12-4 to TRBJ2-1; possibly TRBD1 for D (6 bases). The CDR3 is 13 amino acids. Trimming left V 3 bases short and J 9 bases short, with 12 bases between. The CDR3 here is CASSLAQGTEQFF. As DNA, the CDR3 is TGTGCCAGCAGTTTGGCTCAGGGGACTGAGCAGTTCTTC.

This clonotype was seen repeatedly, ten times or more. In DNA, the CDR3 is TGTGCCAGCAGTTACTCCGGGACTGTGGAAAAACTGTTTTTT. Translated: CASSYSGTVEKLFF. This chain uses TRBV6-5 with TRBJ1-4, with D perhaps TRBD1 (5 bases). Deletions cut 0 bases from V and 8 bases from J, with 10 bases between. From germline, CDR1 is MNHEY and CDR2 SVGAGI. This CDR3 is built from 14 residues.

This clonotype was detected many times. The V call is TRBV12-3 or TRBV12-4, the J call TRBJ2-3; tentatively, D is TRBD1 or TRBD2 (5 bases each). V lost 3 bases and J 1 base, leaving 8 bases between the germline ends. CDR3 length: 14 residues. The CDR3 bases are TGTGCCAGCAGTTTGACGGGACGCACAGATACGCAGTATTTT. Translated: CASSLTGRTDTQYF.

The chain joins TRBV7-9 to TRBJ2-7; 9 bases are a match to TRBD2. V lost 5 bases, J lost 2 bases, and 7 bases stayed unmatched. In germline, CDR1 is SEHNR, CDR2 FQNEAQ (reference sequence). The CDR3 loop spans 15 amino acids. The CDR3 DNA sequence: TGTGCCAGCAGCCTTAGCGGGAGTTTCGCCTACGAGCAGTACTTC. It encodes CASSLSGSFAYEQYF. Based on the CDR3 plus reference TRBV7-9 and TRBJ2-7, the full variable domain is DTGVSQNPRHKITKRGQNVTFRCDPISEHNRLYWYRQTLGQGPEFLTYFQNEAQLEKSRLLSDRFSAERPKGSFSTLEIQRTEQGDSAMYLCASSLSGSFAYEQYFGPGTRLTVT.

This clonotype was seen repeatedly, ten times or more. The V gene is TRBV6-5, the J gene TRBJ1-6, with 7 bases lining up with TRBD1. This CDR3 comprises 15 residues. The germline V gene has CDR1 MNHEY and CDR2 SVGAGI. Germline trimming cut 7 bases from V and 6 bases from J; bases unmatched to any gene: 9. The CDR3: CASIPTGTANSPLHF. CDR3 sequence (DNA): TGTGCCAGCATTCCCACCGGGACAGCTAATTCACCCCTCCACTTT.

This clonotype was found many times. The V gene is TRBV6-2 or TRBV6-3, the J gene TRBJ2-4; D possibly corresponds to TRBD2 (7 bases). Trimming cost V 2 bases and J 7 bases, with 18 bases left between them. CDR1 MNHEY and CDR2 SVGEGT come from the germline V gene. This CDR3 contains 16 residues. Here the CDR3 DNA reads TGTGCCAGCAGTTACCCGGACAGCTACGGGAGGAACATTCAGTACTTC. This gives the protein CASSYPDSYGRNIQYF.

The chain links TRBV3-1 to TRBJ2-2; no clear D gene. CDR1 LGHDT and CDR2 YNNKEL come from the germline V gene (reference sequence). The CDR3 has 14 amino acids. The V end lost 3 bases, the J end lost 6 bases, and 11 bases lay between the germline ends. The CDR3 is CASSHPLAAGELFF. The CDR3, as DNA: TGTGCCAGCAGCCACCCCTTAGCAGCCGGGGAGCTGTTTTTT.

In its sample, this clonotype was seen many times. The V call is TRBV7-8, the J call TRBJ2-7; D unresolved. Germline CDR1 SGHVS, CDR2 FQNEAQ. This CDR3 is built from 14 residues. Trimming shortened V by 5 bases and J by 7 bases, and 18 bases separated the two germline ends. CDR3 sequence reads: CASSPNNWSREQYF. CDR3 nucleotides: TGTGCCAGCAGCCCAAACAACTGGAGTCGGGAGCAGTACTTC.

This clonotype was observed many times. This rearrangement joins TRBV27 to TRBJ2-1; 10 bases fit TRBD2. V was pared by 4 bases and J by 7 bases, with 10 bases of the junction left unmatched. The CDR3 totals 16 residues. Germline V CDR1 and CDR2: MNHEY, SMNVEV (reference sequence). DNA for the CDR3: TGTGCCAGCAGTTCTCTAGCGGGAGAAATGGAGAATGAGCAGTTCTTC. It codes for CASSSLAGEMENEQFF.

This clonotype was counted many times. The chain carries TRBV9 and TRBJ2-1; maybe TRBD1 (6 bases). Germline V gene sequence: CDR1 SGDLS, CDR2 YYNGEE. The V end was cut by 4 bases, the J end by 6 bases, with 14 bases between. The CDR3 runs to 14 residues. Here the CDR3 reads CASSTQTGINEQFF. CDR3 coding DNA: TGTGCCAGCAGCACCCAAACAGGGATCAATGAGCAGTTCTTC.

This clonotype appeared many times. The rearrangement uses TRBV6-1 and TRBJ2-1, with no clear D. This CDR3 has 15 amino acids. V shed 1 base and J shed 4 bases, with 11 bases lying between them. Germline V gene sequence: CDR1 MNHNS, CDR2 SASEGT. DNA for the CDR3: TGTGCCAGCAGTGAAGGGCGGATGGGATACAATGAGCAGTTCTTC. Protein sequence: CASSEGRMGYNEQFF.

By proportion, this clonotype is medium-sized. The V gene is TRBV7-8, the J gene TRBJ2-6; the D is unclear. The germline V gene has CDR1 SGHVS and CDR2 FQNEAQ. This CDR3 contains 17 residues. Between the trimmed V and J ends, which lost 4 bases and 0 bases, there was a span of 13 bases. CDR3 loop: CASSSPDGFSGANVLTF. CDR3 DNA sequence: TGTGCCAGCAGCTCCCCGGACGGATTCTCTGGGGCCAACGTCCTGACTTTC. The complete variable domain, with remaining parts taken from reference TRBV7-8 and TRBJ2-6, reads GAGVSQSPRYKVAKRGQDVALRCDPISGHVSLFWYQQALGQGPEFLTYFQNEAQLDKSGLPSDRFFAERPEGSVSTLKIQRTQQEDSAVYLCASSSPDGFSGANVLTFGAGSRLTVL.

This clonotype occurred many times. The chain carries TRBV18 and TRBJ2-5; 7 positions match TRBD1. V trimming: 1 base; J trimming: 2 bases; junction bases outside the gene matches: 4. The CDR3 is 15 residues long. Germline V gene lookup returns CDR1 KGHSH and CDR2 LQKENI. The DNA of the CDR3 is TGTGCCAGCTCACCACTGGGGACAGCACAAGAGACCCAGTACTTC. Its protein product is CASSPLGTAQETQYF. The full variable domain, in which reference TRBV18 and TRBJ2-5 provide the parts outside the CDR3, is NAGVMQNPRHLVRRRGQEARLRCSPMKGHSHVYWYRQLPEEGLKFMVYLQKENIIDESGMPKERFSAEFPKEGPSILRIQQVVRGDSAAYFCASSPLGTAQETQYFGPGTRLLVL.

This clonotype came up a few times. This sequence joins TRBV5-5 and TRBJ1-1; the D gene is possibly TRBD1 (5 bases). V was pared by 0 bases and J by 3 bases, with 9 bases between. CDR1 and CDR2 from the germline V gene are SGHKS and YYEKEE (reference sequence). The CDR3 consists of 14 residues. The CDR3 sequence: CASSLEGAYTEAFF. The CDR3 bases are TGTGCCAGCAGCTTGGAAGGGGCTTACACTGAAGCTTTCTTT.

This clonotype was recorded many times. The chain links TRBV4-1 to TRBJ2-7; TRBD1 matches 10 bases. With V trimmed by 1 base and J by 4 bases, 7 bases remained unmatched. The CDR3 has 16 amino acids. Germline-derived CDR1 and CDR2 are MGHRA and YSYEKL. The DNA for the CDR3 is TGCGCCAGCAGCCAAGCACCGGGACAGGGGCAGTACGAGCAGTACTTC. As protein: CASSQAPGQGQYEQYF.

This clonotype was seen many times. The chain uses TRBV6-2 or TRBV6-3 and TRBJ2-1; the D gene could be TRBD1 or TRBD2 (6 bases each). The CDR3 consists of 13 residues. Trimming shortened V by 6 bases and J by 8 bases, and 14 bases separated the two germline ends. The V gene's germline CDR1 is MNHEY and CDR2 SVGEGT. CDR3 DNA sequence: TGTGCCAGCAGCCAGATGGGGGGCTATGAGCAGTTCTTC. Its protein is CASSQMGGYEQFF.